The 4 T cell receptor beta chains below all came from one sample that was sequenced in a study of T cells in Graves' hyperthyroidism and ophthalmopathy. RNA transcripts were the template for amplifying TCR beta CDR3 regions. The HTBI set primed first-round TCR CDR3 RT-PCR. TCRdb analysed the multiplex PCR reads with MiXCR anew, one entry per CDR3 protein. This table holds some 320,000 distinct CDR3 sequences, about 13% found once. Sample: blood. The receptors come from a woman in her 40s with Graves' ophthalmopathy.

As concerns this clonotype: Germline and junction disagree at one end, which may indicate a read error. The chain carries TRBV3-1 and TRBJ2-5; TRBD2 agrees at 8 bases. Germline V CDR1 and CDR2: LGHDT, YNNKEL (reference sequence). This CDR3 is 12 amino acids long. The CDR3 DNA reads as TGTGCCGGCAGCTACACTAGCGGTCGGGTGTACTTC. Its translation is CAGSYTSGRVYF.

This clonotype was recorded a few times. CDR3 region: CASSYGQENLNTEAFF. The CDR3 region has the DNA TGCGCCAGCAGCTACGGACAGGAGAACTTGAACACTGAAGCTTTCTTT. V is TRBV5-1 and J is TRBJ1-1; 7 bases align to TRBD1. V was pared by 3 bases and J by 0 bases, with 8 bases of the junction left unmatched. The CDR3 sequence is 16 residues long. CDR1 and CDR2 (germline): SGHRS, YFSETQ.

In this sample, this clonotype turned up many times. The chain links TRBV4-1 to TRBJ2-1, with 10 bases identical to TRBD1. Trimming cost V 0 bases and J 2 bases; bases outside gene matches: 4. From germline, CDR1 is MGHRA and CDR2 YSYEKL. The CDR3 loop spans 17 amino acids. The CDR3 DNA reads as TGCGCCAGCAGCCAAGAAGGGACAGGGGCTACCTACAATGAGCAGTTCTTC. Translation: CASSQEGTGATYNEQFF.

This clonotype occurred a few times. The rearrangement uses TRBV7-9 and TRBJ1-5; 11 nucleotides line up with TRBD1. The ends lost 5 bases at V and 6 bases at J; junction bases unmatched: 12. Germline CDR1 reads SEHNR; CDR2 reads FQNEAQ (reference sequence). The CDR3 length is 17 residues. Written as DNA, the CDR3 is TGTGCCAGCAGCGCCGGACAGGGGGCGAAAGGTTTTCAGCCCCAGCATTTT. Its translation: CASSAGQGAKGFQPQHF.